Included here is one TCR beta chain sequence, with context. Its specificity is unknown. The sample is drawn from a study of T cell responses to AZD1222 COVID-19 vaccine. Whole-study findings and limits: Only a handful of AZD1222 recipients, roughly 6 in all, had baseline seropositivity. Per reports, nearly half of all spike-specific TCRs target regions that are unmutated in variants. An increase in Spike-specific TCR breadth and depth was observed after two AZD1222 doses. Across spike, vaccine-associated CD4 TCRs were found, dominant at 160-218 and 743-854.

CDR1 and CDR2 (germline): LNHDA, SQIVND (reference sequence). Between the trimmed V and J ends, which lost 8 bases and 6 bases, there was a span of 16 bases. CDR3 length: 14 amino acids. Clones were read by immunoSEQ multiplex PCR, and TCRdb kept only the in-frame ones, dropping some. The data hold approximately 70,000 clones, with roughly 82% observed a single time. The chain has TRBV19 and TRBJ2-2; D possibly corresponds to TRBD1 (6 bases). The TCR comes from an adult in good health. The source material was peripheral blood, sampled on day 0 of AZD1222 vaccination. The CDR3 DNA reads as TGTGCCAGTGGGGCACAGGGTGTAGCCGGGGAGCTGTTTTTT. This translates into CASGAQGVAGELFF.